What follows are 19 T cell receptor beta chains derived from one specimen sequenced in a study of T cell responses to AZD1222 COVID-19 vaccine. Clones were read by immunoSEQ multiplex PCR, and TCRdb kept only the in-frame ones, dropping some. Of 70,000 to 90,000 clones listed, about 92% are singletons. This specimen consisted of peripheral blood, obtained on day 0 of AZD1222 vaccination. The receptors shown here come from an adult in good health.

The count of this clone is one. This chain joins TRBV29-1 and TRBJ1-5, with TRBD1 matching 9 bases. CDR3 length equals 12 residues. V gave up 4 bases and J gave up 6 bases; unmatched junction bases: 1. Germline V gene lookup returns CDR1 SQVTM and CDR2 ANQGSEA. The CDR3 region is CSVATGGQPQHF. In DNA, the CDR3 is TGCAGCGTTGCGACAGGGGGTCAGCCCCAGCATTTT. Looking up the rest from reference TRBV29-1 and TRBJ1-5 gives the full variable domain: SAVISQKPSRDICQRGTSLTIQCQVDSQVTMMFWYRQQPGQSLTLIATANQGSEATYESGFVIDKFPISRPNLTFSTLTVSNMSPEDSSIYLCSVATGGQPQHFGDGTRLSIL.

V gene TRBV5-1 combines with J gene TRBJ1-3; D is unclear. The CDR3 is made up of 16 amino acids. Per the germline V gene, CDR1 is SGHRS and CDR2 is YFSETQ. V lost 4 bases and J 0 bases, leaving 14 bases between the germline ends. As DNA, the CDR3 is TGCGCCAGCAGCCCAAGCCCAGAGGTCTCTGGAAACACCATATATTTT. Its protein is CASSPSPEVSGNTIYF.

The J gene is TRBJ1-5, the V gene TRBV28; a possible D gene is TRBD1 (5 bases). There are 16 residues in the CDR3. The germline gives CDR1 MDHEN, CDR2 SYDVKM. Trimming removed 6 bases at V and 7 bases at J, with 22 bases between. The CDR3, as DNA: TGTGCCAGCAGGACGCCCCGGGGGAAAGTAGGACAGCCCCAGCATTTT. This translates into CASRTPRGKVGQPQHF.

The chain couples TRBV7-9 to TRBJ2-3; D is uncertain. The CDR3 has 12 amino acids. V gave up 6 bases and J gave up 6 bases, with 10 bases separating them. Germline CDR1 SEHNR, CDR2 FQNEAQ (reference sequence). Here the CDR3 DNA reads TGTGCCAGCAGTCCCTTGTTTGATACGCAGTATTTT. It yields the protein CASSPLFDTQYF.

This chain connects TRBV18 to TRBJ1-2, with D unresolved. The V end was cut by 2 bases, the J end by 2 bases, with 12 bases between. Germline assignment: CDR1 KGHSH and CDR2 LQKENI. The CDR3 consists of 15 residues. CDR3 protein: CASSPIGDTNYGYTF. The CDR3 DNA sequence: TGTGCCAGCTCACCAATAGGAGACACCAACTATGGCTACACCTTC.

This chain uses TRBV28 with TRBJ2-7, with TRBD1 identical over 9 bases. The CDR3 sequence is 16 residues long. Germline CDR1 reads MDHEN; CDR2 reads SYDVKM. V lost 5 bases, J lost 2 bases, and 10 bases stayed unmatched. CDR3 sequence (DNA): TGTGCCAGCAGTGTAACCGGGACAGGGCGAACCTACGAGCAGTACTTC. Translated, it gives CASSVTGTGRTYEQYF.

V and J are TRBV12-3 or TRBV12-4 and TRBJ1-3; D not certain. V was clipped by 6 bases and J by 0 bases, with 6 bases between them. The CDR3 extends over 13 amino acids. The CDR3 is CASRRSSGNTIYF. CDR3 DNA sequence: TGTGCCAGCAGGCGGAGCTCTGGAAACACCATATATTTT.

The gene calls are TRBV7-6 and TRBJ1-6; D is uncertain. This CDR3 comprises 14 residues. Between the trimmed V and J ends, which lost 2 bases and 0 bases, there was a span of 2 bases. Germline CDR1 and CDR2: SGHVS and FNYEAQ. This CDR3 reads CASSLTSYNSPLHF. CDR3 in DNA: TGTGCCAGCAGCTTAACCTCCTATAATTCACCCCTCCACTTT.

The rearrangement links TRBV5-1 to TRBJ1-5; D unresolved. The V gene's germline CDR1 is SGHRS and CDR2 YFSETQ. The CDR3 runs 13 residues. Trimming pared 4 bases from V and 6 bases from J, leaving 11 bases between. As DNA, the CDR3 is TGCGCCAGCAGCCTGGACTCGGGTCAGCCCCAGCATTTT. It yields the protein CASSLDSGQPQHF. Combining the CDR3 with reference TRBV5-1 and TRBJ1-5 gives the whole variable domain KAGVTQTPRYLIKTRGQQVTLSCSPISGHRSVSWYQQTPGQGLQFLFEYFSETQRNKGNFPGRFSGRQFSNSRSEMNVSTLELGDSALYLCASSLDSGQPQHFGDGTRLSIL.

V and J are TRBV29-1 and TRBJ1-1; D is uncertain. V shed 6 bases and J shed 9 bases, with 14 bases lying between them. From germline, CDR1 is SQVTM and CDR2 ANQGSEA. The CDR3 is 11 residues long. The CDR3 DNA sequence: TGCAGCGTCGGGAGGGATTCACAAGCTTTCTTT. Encoded protein: CSVGRDSQAFF.

This rearrangement joins TRBV5-1 to TRBJ2-3; D remains unclear. This CDR3 spans 12 amino acids. Per germline, CDR1 SGHRS and CDR2 YFSETQ. V lost 1 base, J lost 0 bases, and 0 bases lay in between. Here the CDR3 DNA reads TGCGCCAGCAGCTTGAGCACAGATACGCAGTATTTT. Translating gives CASSLSTDTQYF.

The chain combines TRBV18 with TRBJ2-7, with 9 bases fitting TRBD1. CDR1 and CDR2 (germline): KGHSH, LQKENI. Trimming took 3 bases from V and 3 from J; bases not matched to a gene: 6. There are 15 residues in the CDR3. The CDR3 reads CASSPAGQGVYEQYF. The CDR3 bases are TGTGCCAGCTCACCGGCGGGACAGGGTGTCTACGAGCAGTACTTC.

This chain uses TRBV12-3 or TRBV12-4 with TRBJ2-1; maybe TRBD1 (6 bases). Trimming pared 6 bases from V and 8 bases from J, leaving 14 bases between. The CDR3 runs 13 residues. CDR3: CASRVEGVDEQFF. The CDR3 DNA reads TGTGCCAGCAGAGTCGAGGGGGTTGATGAGCAGTTCTTC.

The chain couples TRBV3-1 (or the pseudogene TRBV3-2) to TRBJ1-4; D ambiguous. The germline V and J ends were trimmed by 6 bases and 5 bases, with 13 bases remaining between them. There are 14 residues in the CDR3. Germline loops: CDR1 LGHDT, CDR2 YNNKEL (reference sequence). The CDR3 bases are TGTGCCAGCAGTTCCGCAGGACCAAATGAAAAACTGTTTTTT. Amino acid sequence: CASSSAGPNEKLFF.

The chain couples TRBV28 to TRBJ1-2, with D perhaps matching TRBD1 (5 bases). The length of the CDR3 is 13 residues. V dropped 4 bases and J dropped 2 bases, with 8 bases sitting between them. The germline gives CDR1 MDHEN, CDR2 SYDVKM. The CDR3: CASSSGQNYGYTF. CDR3 bases: TGTGCCAGCAGTTCGGGGCAGAACTATGGCTACACCTTC.

The rearrangement uses TRBV10-1 and TRBJ2-3, with 9 bases matching TRBD1. Germline-derived CDR1 and CDR2 are WNHNN and SYGVQD (reference sequence). CDR3 length equals 13 residues. The ends lost 4 bases at V and 4 bases at J; junction bases unmatched: 0. The CDR3 sequence: CASSGQGADTQYF. For the CDR3, the DNA is TGCGCCAGCAGTGGACAGGGGGCAGATACGCAGTATTTT.

This clone came up a few times. Other DNA sequences in the same sample also yield this CDR3. The rearrangement links TRBV29-1 to TRBJ1-3; D is unresolved. V was pared by 3 bases and J by 1 base, with 4 bases between. The CDR3 extends over 12 amino acids. From germline, CDR1 is SQVTM and CDR2 ANQGSEA. The CDR3 loop is CSVEGSGNTIYF. The DNA of the CDR3 is TGCAGCGTTGAGGGTTCTGGAAACACCATATATTTT. The variable domain in full, with the rest retrieved from reference TRBV29-1 and TRBJ1-3, is SAVISQKPSRDICQRGTSLTIQCQVDSQVTMMFWYRQQPGQSLTLIATANQGSEATYESGFVIDKFPISRPNLTFSTLTVSNMSPEDSSIYLCSVEGSGNTIYFGEGSWLTVV.

This clone was observed a single time. The chain has TRBV18 and TRBJ2-5; D remains ambiguous. Trimming left V 6 bases short and J 4 bases short, with 9 bases between. Germline loops: CDR1 KGHSH, CDR2 LQKENI. The CDR3 has 12 residues. In DNA form, the CDR3 reads TGTGCCAGCTCCTCCGGCGGAGAGACCCAGTACTTC. It codes for CASSSGGETQYF.

The V gene is TRBV12-3 or TRBV12-4, the J gene TRBJ1-1; D is unclear. The CDR3 spans 13 residues. The V and J ends lost 5 bases and 6 bases respectively, with 13 bases between them. CDR3 amino acids: CASSLPPGAEAFF. CDR3 sequence (DNA): TGTGCCAGCAGTCTACCCCCGGGCGCTGAAGCTTTCTTT.